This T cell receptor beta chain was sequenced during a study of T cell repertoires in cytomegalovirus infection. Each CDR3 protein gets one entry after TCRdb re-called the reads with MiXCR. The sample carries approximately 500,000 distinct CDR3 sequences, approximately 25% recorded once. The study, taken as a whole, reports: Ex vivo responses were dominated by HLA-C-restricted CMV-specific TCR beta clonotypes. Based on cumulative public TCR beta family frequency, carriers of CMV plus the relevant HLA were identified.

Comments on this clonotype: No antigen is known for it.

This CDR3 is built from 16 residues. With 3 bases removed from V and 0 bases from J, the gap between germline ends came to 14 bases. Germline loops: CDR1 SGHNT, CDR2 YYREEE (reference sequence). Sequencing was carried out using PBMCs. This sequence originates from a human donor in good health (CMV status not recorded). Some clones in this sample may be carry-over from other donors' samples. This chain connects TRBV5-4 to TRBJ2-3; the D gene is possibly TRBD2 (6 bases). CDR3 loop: CASSWGVRASTDTQYF. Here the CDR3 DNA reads TGTGCCAGCAGCTGGGGGGTGAGGGCGAGCACAGATACGCAGTATTTT.